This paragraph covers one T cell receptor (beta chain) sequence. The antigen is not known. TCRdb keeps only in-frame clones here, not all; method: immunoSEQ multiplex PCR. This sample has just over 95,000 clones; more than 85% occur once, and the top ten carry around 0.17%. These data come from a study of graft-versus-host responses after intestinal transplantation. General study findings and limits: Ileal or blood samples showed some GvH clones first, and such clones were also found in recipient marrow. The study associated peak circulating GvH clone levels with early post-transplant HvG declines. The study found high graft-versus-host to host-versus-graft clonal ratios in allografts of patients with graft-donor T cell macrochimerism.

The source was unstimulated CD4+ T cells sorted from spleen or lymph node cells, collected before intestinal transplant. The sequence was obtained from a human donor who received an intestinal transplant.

Here the CDR3 DNA reads TGTGCCAGCAGTTTTGAGGGTCCTGGAAACACCATATATTTT. It is translated as CASSFEGPGNTIYF. V usage is TRBV2 and J usage is TRBJ1-3; D remains unclear. This CDR3 is built from 14 residues. Trimming cost V 5 bases and J 2 bases, with 10 bases left between them. The germline CDR1 and CDR2 sequences are SNHLY and FYNNEI. The full variable domain, in which reference TRBV2 and TRBJ1-3 provide the parts outside the CDR3, is EPEVTQTPSHQVTQMGQEVILRCVPISNHLYFYWYRQILGQKVEFLVSFYNNEISEKSEIFDDQFSVERPDGSNFTLKIRSTKLEDSAMYFCASSFEGPGNTIYFGEGSWLTVV.